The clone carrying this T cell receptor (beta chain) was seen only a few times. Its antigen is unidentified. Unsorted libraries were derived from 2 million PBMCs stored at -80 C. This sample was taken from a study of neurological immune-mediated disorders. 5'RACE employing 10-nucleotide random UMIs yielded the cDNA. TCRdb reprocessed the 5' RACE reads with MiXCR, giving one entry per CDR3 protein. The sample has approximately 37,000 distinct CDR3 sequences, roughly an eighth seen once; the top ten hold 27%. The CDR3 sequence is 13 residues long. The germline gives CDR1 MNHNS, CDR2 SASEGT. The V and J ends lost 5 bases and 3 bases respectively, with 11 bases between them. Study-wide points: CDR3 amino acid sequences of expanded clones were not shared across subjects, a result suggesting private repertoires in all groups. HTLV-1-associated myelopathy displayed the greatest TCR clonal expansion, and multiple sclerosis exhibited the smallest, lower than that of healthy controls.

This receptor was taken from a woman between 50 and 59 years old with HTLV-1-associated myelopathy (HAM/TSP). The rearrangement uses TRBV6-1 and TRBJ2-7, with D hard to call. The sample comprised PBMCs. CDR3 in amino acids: CASSMTFNYEQYV. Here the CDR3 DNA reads TGTGCCAGCAGTATGACATTTAACTACGAGCAGTACGTC.